This T cell receptor (beta chain) derives from a study of T cell responses to AZD1222 COVID-19 vaccine. This CDR3 contains 14 residues. Looked up from germline, CDR1 is MDHEN and CDR2 is SYDVKM. With 5 bases clipped from V and 4 bases from J, the junction kept 4 bases outside the gene matches. A note on this clone: Its antigen is not known.

Study-wide points: Close to half of all spike-specific TCRs reportedly target regions of the variants that are unmutated.

Data came from immunoSEQ multiplex PCR; TCRdb stores just in-frame clones and leaves some out. The sample lists 120,000 or so clones; roughly nine tenths were seen once. Sequenced material: peripheral blood, taken on day 0 of AZD1222 vaccination. This receptor was obtained from an adult in good health. The chain joins TRBV28 to TRBJ2-7; 11 bases are a match to TRBD2. The CDR3: CASSVLAGAYEQYF. The CDR3 nucleotides are TGTGCCAGCAGTGTACTAGCGGGAGCATACGAGCAGTACTTC.